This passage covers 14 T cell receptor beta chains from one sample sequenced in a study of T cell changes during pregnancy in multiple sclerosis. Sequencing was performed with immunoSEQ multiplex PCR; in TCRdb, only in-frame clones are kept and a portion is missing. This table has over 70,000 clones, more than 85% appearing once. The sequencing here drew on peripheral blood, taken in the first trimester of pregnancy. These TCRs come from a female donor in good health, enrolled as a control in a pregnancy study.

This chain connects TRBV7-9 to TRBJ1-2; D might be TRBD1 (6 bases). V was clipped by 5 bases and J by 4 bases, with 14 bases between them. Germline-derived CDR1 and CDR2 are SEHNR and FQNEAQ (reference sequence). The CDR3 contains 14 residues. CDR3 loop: CASSAPGHIYGYTF. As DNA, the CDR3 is TGTGCCAGCAGCGCCCCGGGACACATCTATGGCTACACCTTC.

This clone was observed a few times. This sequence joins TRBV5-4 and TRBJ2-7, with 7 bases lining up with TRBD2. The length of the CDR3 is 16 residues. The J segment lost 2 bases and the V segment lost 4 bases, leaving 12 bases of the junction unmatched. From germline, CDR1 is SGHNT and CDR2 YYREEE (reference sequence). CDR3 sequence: CASSPDPSGKPYEQYF. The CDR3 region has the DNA TGTGCCAGCAGCCCGGACCCTAGCGGTAAACCCTACGAGCAGTACTTC. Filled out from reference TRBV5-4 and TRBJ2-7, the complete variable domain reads ETGVTQSPTHLIKTRGQQVTLRCSSQSGHNTVSWYQQALGQGPQFIFQYYREEENGRGNFPPRFSGLQFPNYSSELNVNALELDDSALYLCASSPDPSGKPYEQYFGPGTRLTVT.

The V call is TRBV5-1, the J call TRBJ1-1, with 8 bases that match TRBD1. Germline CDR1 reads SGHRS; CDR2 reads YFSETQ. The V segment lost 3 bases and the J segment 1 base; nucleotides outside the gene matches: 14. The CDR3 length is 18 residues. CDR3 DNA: TGCGCCAGCAGCTCACGCCGACAGGGGATGTCCCCGAACACTGAAGCTTTCTTT. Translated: CASSSRRQGMSPNTEAFF. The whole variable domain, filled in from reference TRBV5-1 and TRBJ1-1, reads KAGVTQTPRYLIKTRGQQVTLSCSPISGHRSVSWYQQTPGQGLQFLFEYFSETQRNKGNFPGRFSGRQFSNSRSEMNVSTLELGDSALYLCASSSRRQGMSPNTEAFFGQGTRLTVV.

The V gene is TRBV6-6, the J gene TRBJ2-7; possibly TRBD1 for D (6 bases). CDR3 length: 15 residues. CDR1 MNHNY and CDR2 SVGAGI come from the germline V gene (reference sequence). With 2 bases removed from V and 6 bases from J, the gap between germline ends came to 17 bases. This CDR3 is CASSYSTGKYVEQYF. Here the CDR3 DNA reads TGTGCCAGCAGTTACAGTACAGGGAAGTATGTCGAGCAGTACTTC.

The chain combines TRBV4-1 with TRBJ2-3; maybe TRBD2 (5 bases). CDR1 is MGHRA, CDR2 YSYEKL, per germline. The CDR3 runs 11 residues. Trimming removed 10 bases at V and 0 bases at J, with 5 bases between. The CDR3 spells CATSSTDTQYF. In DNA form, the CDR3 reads TGCGCCACTAGCAGCACAGATACGCAGTATTTT.

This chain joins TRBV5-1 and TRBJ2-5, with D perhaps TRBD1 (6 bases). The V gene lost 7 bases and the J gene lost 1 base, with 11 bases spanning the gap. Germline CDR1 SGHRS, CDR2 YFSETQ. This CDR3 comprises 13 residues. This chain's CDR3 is CASFDRPQETQYF. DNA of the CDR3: TGCGCCAGCTTTGACAGGCCCCAAGAGACCCAGTACTTC.

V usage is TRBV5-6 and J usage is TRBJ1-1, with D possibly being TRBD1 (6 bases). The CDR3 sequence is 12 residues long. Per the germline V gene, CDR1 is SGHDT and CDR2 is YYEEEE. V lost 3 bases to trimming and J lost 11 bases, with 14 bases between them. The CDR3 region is CASSSRTVVAFF. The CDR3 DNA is TGTGCCAGCAGCTCCCGGACAGTTGTTGCTTTCTTT.

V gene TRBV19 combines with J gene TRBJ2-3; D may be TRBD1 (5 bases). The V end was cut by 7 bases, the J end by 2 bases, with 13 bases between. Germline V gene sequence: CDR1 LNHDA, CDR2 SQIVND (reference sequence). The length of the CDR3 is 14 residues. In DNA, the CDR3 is TGTGCCAGTACCCCCGCGACAGTCACAGATACGCAGTATTTT. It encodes CASTPATVTDTQYF.

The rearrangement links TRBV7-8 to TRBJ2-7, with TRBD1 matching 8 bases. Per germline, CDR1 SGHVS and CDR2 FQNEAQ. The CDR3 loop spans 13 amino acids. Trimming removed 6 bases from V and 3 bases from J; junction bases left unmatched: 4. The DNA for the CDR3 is TGTGCCAGCAGGGGACAGGAAGACTACGAGCAGTACTTC. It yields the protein CASRGQEDYEQYF.

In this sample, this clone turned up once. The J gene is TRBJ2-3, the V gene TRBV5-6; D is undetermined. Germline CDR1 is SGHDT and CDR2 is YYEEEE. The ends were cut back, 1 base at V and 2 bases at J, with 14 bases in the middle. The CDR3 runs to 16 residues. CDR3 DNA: TGTGCCAGCAGCTTGTGGGTAGCCGATTTCACAGATACGCAGTATTTT. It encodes CASSLWVADFTDTQYF. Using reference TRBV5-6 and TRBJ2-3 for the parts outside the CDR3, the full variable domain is DAGVTQSPTHLIKTRGQQVTLRCSPKSGHDTVSWYQQALGQGPQFIFQYYEEEERQRGNFPDRFSGHQFPNYSSELNVNALLLGDSALYLCASSLWVADFTDTQYFGPGTRLTVL.

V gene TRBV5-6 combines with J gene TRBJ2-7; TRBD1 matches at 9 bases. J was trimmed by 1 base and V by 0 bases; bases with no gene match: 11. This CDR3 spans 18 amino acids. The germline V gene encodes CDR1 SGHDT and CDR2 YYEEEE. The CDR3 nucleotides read TGTGCCAGCAGCTTGGAAAAGATTAGGACAGGGGATTCCTACGAGCAGTACTTC. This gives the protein CASSLEKIRTGDSYEQYF. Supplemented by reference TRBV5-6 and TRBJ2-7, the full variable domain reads DAGVTQSPTHLIKTRGQQVTLRCSPKSGHDTVSWYQQALGQGPQFIFQYYEEEERQRGNFPDRFSGHQFPNYSSELNVNALLLGDSALYLCASSLEKIRTGDSYEQYFGPGTRLTVT.

For the CDR3, the DNA is TGTGCCAGCAGCCGAAAAGCGGGTAGCTCCTACAATGAGCAGTTCTTC. This sequence encodes CASSRKAGSSYNEQFF. The V and J genes are TRBV11-2 and TRBJ2-1, with a weak D call TRBD2 (6 bases). The CDR3 runs to 16 residues. Germline values: CDR1 SGHAT, CDR2 FQNNGV. The ends were cut back, 5 bases at V and 0 bases at J, with 14 bases in the middle.

This chain's CDR3 is CASSQVVGYGYTF. DNA of the CDR3: TGTGCCAGCAGCCAAGTCGTCGGCTATGGCTACACCTTC. V is TRBV14 and J is TRBJ1-2; no clear D. The CDR3 loop spans 13 amino acids. V was cut by 1 base and J by 4 bases, with 7 bases left in between. The germline gives CDR1 SGHDN, CDR2 FVKESK.

The CDR3 loop is CASTGTGAYEQYF. As DNA, the CDR3 is TGTGCCAGCACCGGGACAGGAGCCTACGAGCAGTACTTC. The chain is built from TRBV6-5 and TRBJ2-7, with 8 bases identical to TRBD1. The CDR3 is 13 amino acids. The V gene's germline CDR1 is MNHEY and CDR2 SVGAGI. V shed 7 bases and J 2 bases; nucleotides not matched to a gene: 4.